This entry concerns a single TCR beta chain. Sequenced by immunoSEQ multiplex PCR; TCRdb stores in-frame clones only, minus some. Of 100,000 to 110,000 clones listed, 85% to 90% are singletons. This record belongs to a study of blood T cell repertoires in COVID-19. The CDR3 is 14 amino acids. The V gene's germline CDR1 is MNHEY and CDR2 SMNVEV (reference sequence). With V trimmed by 7 bases and J by 2 bases, 5 bases remained unmatched. Sequenced: peripheral blood. The V gene is TRBV27, the J gene TRBJ2-3, with TRBD1 matching 8 bases. The origin of this receptor is a human donor in a cohort sampled during active COVID-19. The CDR3 loop is CASNRQGTTDTQYF. CDR3 DNA: TGTGCCAGCAACCGACAGGGGACCACAGATACGCAGTATTTT.